This T cell receptor beta chain is from a study of cytomegalovirus exposure and HLA in healthy donors. Vbeta (60) and Jbeta (13) primers were used in the PCR. Clones were read by immunoSEQ multiplex PCR, and TCRdb kept only the in-frame ones, dropping some. The repertoire holds 200,000 or so clones, 82% seen once, with 0.075% to 0.1% in the top ten. About this clone itself: What it binds is not known.

Broader study findings: Earlier analysis found most TCR beta V segments productive about 87% or about 30% of the time.

This clonotype was obtained from a boy younger than 10 in good health and CMV-seronegative. Sequencing used PBMCs.

CDR3 sequence: CASSQAGEPNYEQYF. The CDR3 region has the DNA TGCGCCAGCAGCCAAGCGGGAGAGCCTAATTACGAGCAGTACTTC. The chain combines TRBV4-3 with TRBJ2-7, with D possibly TRBD2 on 6 matching bases. Germline CDR1 LGHNA, CDR2 YSLEER. Trimming removed 1 base from V and 4 bases from J, with 14 bases in between. The CDR3 contains 15 residues.